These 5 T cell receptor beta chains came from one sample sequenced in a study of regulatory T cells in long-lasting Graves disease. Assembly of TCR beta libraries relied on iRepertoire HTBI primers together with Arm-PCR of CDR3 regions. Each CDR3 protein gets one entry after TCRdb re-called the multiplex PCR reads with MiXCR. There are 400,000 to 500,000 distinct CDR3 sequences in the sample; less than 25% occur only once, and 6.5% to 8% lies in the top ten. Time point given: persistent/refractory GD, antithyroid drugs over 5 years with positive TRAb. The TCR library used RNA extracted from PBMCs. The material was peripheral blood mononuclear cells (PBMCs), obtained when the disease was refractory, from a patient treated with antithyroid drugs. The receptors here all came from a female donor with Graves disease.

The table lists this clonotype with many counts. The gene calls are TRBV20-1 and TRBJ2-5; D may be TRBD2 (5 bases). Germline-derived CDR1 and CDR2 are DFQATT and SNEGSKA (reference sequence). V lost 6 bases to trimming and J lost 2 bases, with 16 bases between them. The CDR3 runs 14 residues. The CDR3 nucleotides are TGCAGTGCCCAGGTAGCGCTACAACAAGAGACCCAGTACTTC. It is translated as CSAQVALQQETQYF.

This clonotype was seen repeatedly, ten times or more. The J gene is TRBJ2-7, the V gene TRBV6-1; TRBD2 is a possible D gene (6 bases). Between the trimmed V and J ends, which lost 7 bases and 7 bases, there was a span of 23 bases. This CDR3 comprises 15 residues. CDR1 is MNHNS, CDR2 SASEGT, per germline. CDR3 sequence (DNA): TGTGCCAGCATTCTAGAATCGGAGGGCTCTGAAGAGCAGTACTTC. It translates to CASILESEGSEEQYF.

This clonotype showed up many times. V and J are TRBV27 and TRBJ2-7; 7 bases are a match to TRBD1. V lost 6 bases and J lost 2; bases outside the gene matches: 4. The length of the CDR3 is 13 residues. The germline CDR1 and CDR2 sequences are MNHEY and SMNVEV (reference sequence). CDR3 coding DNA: TGTGCCAGCAGCATGACAGGGACCTACGAGCAGTACTTC. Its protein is CASSMTGTYEQYF.

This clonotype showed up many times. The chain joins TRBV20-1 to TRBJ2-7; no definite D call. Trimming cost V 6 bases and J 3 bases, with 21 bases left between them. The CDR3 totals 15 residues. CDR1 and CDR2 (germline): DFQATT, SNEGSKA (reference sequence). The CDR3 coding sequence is TGCAGTGCACGTCTGTGGTTAGCAGGAGACTACGAGCAGTACTTC. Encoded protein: CSARLWLAGDYEQYF.

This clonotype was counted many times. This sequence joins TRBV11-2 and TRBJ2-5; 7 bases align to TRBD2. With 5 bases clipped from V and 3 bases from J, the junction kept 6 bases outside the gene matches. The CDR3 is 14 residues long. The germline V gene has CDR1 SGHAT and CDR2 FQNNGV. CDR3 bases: TGTGCCAGCAGCGGGAGGGCCCTGGAAGAGACCCAGTACTTC. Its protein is CASSGRALEETQYF.